This T cell receptor (beta chain) derives from a study of graft-versus-host responses after intestinal transplantation. For the study at large: Uniformly, recipients were administered anti-thymocyte globulin induction with subsequent tacrolimus and steroids for three to four years.

The CDR3 loop spans 13 amino acids. The V gene's germline CDR1 is GTSNPN and CDR2 SVGIG (reference sequence). V lost 4 bases and J 6 bases, leaving 13 bases between the germline ends. Note on this clone: What it binds is not known.

Only in-frame clones appear in the TCRdb table, and some are missing; sequencing was by immunoSEQ multiplex PCR. The repertoire has 50,000 to 55,000 clones, about 89% of them found once; the top ten carry over 0.55%. Here the sequenced sample was unstimulated CD4+ T cells sorted from spleen or lymph node cells, taken before transplant. The chain joins TRBV30 to TRBJ2-1; D is ambiguous. The TCR was taken from a human donor who was the organ donor for an intestinal transplant. Here the CDR3 DNA reads TGTGCCTGGAATGGGCACGGCCTCAATGAGCAGTTCTTC. It encodes CAWNGHGLNEQFF.